This T cell receptor beta chain was recovered during a study of blood T cell repertoires in COVID-19. At the level of the study: Collection of acute and convalescent COVID-19 samples took place in the United States, Italy and Spain. T cells, B-cell-depleted T cells, or PBMCs provided the cDNA or gDNA that served as material.

This clone was seen a single time. In the original processing: Estimation of nucleated cell counts relied on the amplification of reference gene primers. This table comes from immunoSEQ multiplex PCR, and its TCRdb copy is limited to in-frame clones, with some not included. Clone size and the V and J calls come from that table; the DNA yielded D and trimming. The sample lists around 100,000 clones, roughly 84% seen once, with roughly 13% in the top ten. This CDR3 is 14 amino acids long. Trimming removed 5 bases from V and 2 bases from J, with 11 bases in between. CDR1 and CDR2 (germline): ENHRY, SYGVKD.

The sequence was obtained from a human donor in a cohort sampled during active COVID-19. This chain uses TRBV10-3 with TRBJ2-3; a possible D gene is TRBD2 (6 bases). The sequenced sample was peripheral blood. The CDR3 coding sequence is TGTGCCATCAGTCTCTTGCGGGACACAGATACGCAGTATTTT. As protein: CAISLLRDTDTQYF.